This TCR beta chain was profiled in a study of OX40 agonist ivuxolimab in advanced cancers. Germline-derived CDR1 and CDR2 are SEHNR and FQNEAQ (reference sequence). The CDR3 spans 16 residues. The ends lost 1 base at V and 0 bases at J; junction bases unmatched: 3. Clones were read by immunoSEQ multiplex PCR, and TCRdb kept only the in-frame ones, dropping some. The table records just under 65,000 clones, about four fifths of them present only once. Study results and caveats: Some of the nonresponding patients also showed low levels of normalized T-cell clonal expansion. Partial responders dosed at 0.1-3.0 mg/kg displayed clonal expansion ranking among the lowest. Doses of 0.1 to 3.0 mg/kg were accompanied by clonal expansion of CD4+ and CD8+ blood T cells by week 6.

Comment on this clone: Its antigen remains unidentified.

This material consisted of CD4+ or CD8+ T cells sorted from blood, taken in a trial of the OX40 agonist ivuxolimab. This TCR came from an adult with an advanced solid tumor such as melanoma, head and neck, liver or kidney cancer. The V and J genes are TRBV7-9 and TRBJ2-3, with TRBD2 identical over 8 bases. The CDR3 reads CASSLVGGGSTDTQYF. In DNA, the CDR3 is TGTGCCAGCAGCTTAGTCGGCGGGGGGAGCACAGATACGCAGTATTTT. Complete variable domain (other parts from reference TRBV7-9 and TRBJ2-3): DTGVSQNPRHKITKRGQNVTFRCDPISEHNRLYWYRQTLGQGPEFLTYFQNEAQLEKSRLLSDRFSAERPKGSFSTLEIQRTEQGDSAMYLCASSLVGGGSTDTQYFGPGTRLTVL.